This T cell receptor (beta chain) was recorded in a study of identical twins. Study-level results: Low generation probability was overrepresented in out-of-frame alpha sequences shared by twins. Insertion counts were lower in abundant cord blood beta clonotypes, a trend that memory repertoires did not show.

Many counts were recorded for this clonotype. No antigen is known for it. In TCRdb, the 5' RACE reads were re-called with MiXCR into one record per CDR3 protein. The data hold 1.5 million to 2 million distinct CDR3 sequences, with about 31% observed a single time. The V and J ends lost 7 bases and 2 bases respectively, with 16 bases between them. This CDR3 is 15 amino acids long. The chain couples TRBV12-3 or TRBV12-4 to TRBJ2-3; D is possibly TRBD2 (7 bases). The receptor was derived from a newborn girl in good health. The sequenced material came from cord blood. The CDR3 DNA reads as TGTGCCAGCACCTTGGGGGGGCGCTTCACAGATACGCAGTATTTT. It translates to CASTLGGRFTDTQYF.